The 25 T cell receptor beta chains below all came from one sample that was sequenced in a study of CD8+ T cells in alopecia areata. Extracted RNA was reverse transcribed into cDNA, the sequencing template. Data came from immunoSEQ multiplex PCR; TCRdb stores just in-frame clones and leaves some out. This sample carries fewer than 350,000 clones, 58% of them seen once, and the ten largest clones take less than 2%. The treatment: oral pan-JAK inhibitor, 5-10 mg twice daily. This specimen consisted of CD4+ T cells sorted from blood, obtained at week 24, from a patient treated with tofacitinib. The receptors derive from a human donor with alopecia areata.

Only a few counts were recorded for this clone. The V call is TRBV7-2, the J call TRBJ1-5, with a weak D call TRBD1 (6 bases). V gave up 2 bases and J gave up 6 bases, with 8 bases separating them. Germline CDR1 and CDR2: SGHTA and FQGNSA. This CDR3 has 13 residues. The CDR3 is CASSLIQGQPQHF. DNA of the CDR3: TGTGCCAGCAGCTTAATACAGGGTCAGCCCCAGCATTTT.

The DNA of the CDR3 is TGCGCCAGCAGCTTGGATCGAACTAACTATGGCTACACCTTC. Translating it yields CASSLDRTNYGYTF. The chain uses TRBV5-1 and TRBJ1-2, with D unclear. Trimming removed 0 bases at V and 0 bases at J, with 6 bases between. This CDR3 region has 14 residues. From germline, CDR1 is SGHRS and CDR2 YFSETQ.

V gene TRBV28 combines with J gene TRBJ1-5; 8 bases agree with TRBD1. Germline CDR1 reads MDHEN; CDR2 reads SYDVKM. Trimming at V came to 5 bases and at J to 7 bases, leaving 7 bases not matched to a gene. The CDR3 runs to 14 residues. DNA for the CDR3: TGTGCCAGCAGTCCCGACAGGGGTTTCCAGCCCCAGCATTTT. Amino acid sequence: CASSPDRGFQPQHF.

Details on this clone: Distinct nucleotide sequences in the sample also encode this CDR3. The J gene is TRBJ2-7, the V gene TRBV30, with D perhaps TRBD1 (6 bases). Trimming cost V 0 bases and J 4 bases, with 7 bases left between them. Germline values: CDR1 GTSNPN, CDR2 SVGIG (reference sequence). CDR3 size: 12 residues. CDR3 loop: CAWSVQGYEQYF. CDR3 in DNA: TGTGCCTGGAGTGTCCAGGGGTACGAGCAGTACTTC.

The V call is TRBV9, the J call TRBJ2-1; TRBD2 might be the D (5 bases). Germline CDR1 reads SGDLS; CDR2 reads YYNGEE. V lost 4 bases to trimming and J lost 14 bases, with 16 bases between them. The CDR3 runs 12 residues. CDR3 nucleotide sequence: TGTGCCAGCAGCCGAACGGAGGACCAAGAGTTCTTC. This encodes CASSRTEDQEFF.

The chain joins TRBV28 to TRBJ1-4, with 7 bases aligning to TRBD1. The CDR3 spans 12 residues. The V gene end was trimmed by 11 bases and the J gene end by 7 bases; junction bases not matched to a gene: 7. Germline V lookup: CDR1 MDHEN, CDR2 SYDVKM. CDR3 sequence (DNA): TGTGCCGCCAGGGGGGCGGGTGAAAAACTGTTTTTT. Its translation is CAARGAGEKLFF. Supplemented by reference TRBV28 and TRBJ1-4, the full variable domain reads DVKVTQSSRYLVKRTGEKVFLECVQDMDHENMFWYRQDPGLGLRLIYFSYDVKMKEKGDIPEGYSVSREKKERFSLILESASTNQTSMYLCAARGAGEKLFFGSGTQLSVL.

This clone showed up just a few times. The V call is TRBV28, the J call TRBJ2-7; D remains unclear. The ends were cut back, 5 bases at V and 5 bases at J, with 10 bases in the middle. The CDR3 contains 12 residues. Germline V gene sequence: CDR1 MDHEN, CDR2 SYDVKM. Written as DNA, the CDR3 is TGTGCCAGCAGTCAGCAGGATAACGAGCAGTACTTC. Amino acids: CASSQQDNEQYF.

In this sample, this clone turned up a few times. This chain uses TRBV10-3 with TRBJ2-3; unclear D gene. The V gene's germline CDR1 is ENHRY and CDR2 SYGVKD. The CDR3 has 15 amino acids. Trimming removed 7 bases from V and 4 bases from J, with 18 bases in between. Here the CDR3 reads CAITTAAGPPDTQYF. The CDR3 bases are TGTGCCATCACCACCGCCGCCGGGCCCCCAGATACGCAGTATTTT.

The sample holds a few counts of this clone. The V call is TRBV29-1, the J call TRBJ2-3, with D perhaps given as TRBD1 or TRBD2 (6 bases each). Trimming removed 6 bases at V and 1 base at J, with 20 bases between. The CDR3 runs 16 residues. Germline loops: CDR1 SQVTM, CDR2 ANQGSEA. The CDR3: CSVDKGGGIGTDTQYF. In DNA, the CDR3 is TGCAGCGTCGACAAAGGAGGGGGAATAGGCACAGATACGCAGTATTTT.

The chain joins TRBV23-1 to TRBJ1-4, with a tentative D call TRBD1 (5 bases). TRBV23-1 carries the ORF label, with uncertain function. This CDR3 contains 19 residues. Trimming cost V 4 bases and J 4 bases, with 25 bases left between them. The chain's CDR3 is CASSRRDRRLSIHNEKLFF. Written as DNA, the CDR3 is TGCGCCAGCAGTCGCCGGGACCGAAGACTATCTATTCATAATGAAAAACTGTTTTTT.

The chain is built from TRBV5-1 and TRBJ2-2; no clear D gene. Germline CDR1 and CDR2: SGHRS and YFSETQ. The germline V and J ends were trimmed by 1 base and 2 bases, with 6 bases remaining between them. The CDR3 loop spans 14 amino acids. CDR3 sequence (DNA): TGCGCCAGCAGCTTGACCCTAAACACCGGGGAGCTGTTTTTT. Translating it yields CASSLTLNTGELFF.

This clone was detected a few times. The chain has TRBV6-5 and TRBJ2-3; maybe TRBD2 (6 bases). V lost 6 bases, J lost 4 bases, and 17 bases lay in between. Germline values: CDR1 MNHEY, CDR2 SVGAGI. This CDR3 is 15 amino acids long. This CDR3 reads CASSLTGTGADTQYF. In nucleotides, the CDR3 is TGTGCCAGCAGCCTAACCGGGACTGGGGCAGATACGCAGTATTTT.

This chain joins TRBV5-6 and TRBJ2-4; D is uncertain. The CDR3 runs to 14 residues. Germline V lookup: CDR1 SGHDT, CDR2 YYEEEE. Trimming stripped 4 bases from V and 6 bases from J, with 14 bases between. CDR3 protein: CASSPSGLGNIQYF. The CDR3 coding sequence is TGTGCCAGCAGCCCGTCGGGTTTGGGAAACATTCAGTACTTC.

The rearrangement uses TRBV25-1 and TRBJ1-1; TRBD1 might be the D (6 bases). The CDR3 totals 15 residues. The germline CDR1 and CDR2 sequences are MGHDK and SYGVNS. V dropped 6 bases and J dropped 3 bases, with 17 bases sitting between them. The chain's CDR3 is CASRRVRGPYTEAFF. As DNA, the CDR3 is TGTGCCAGCAGGAGGGTCAGGGGTCCGTACACTGAAGCTTTCTTT.

Turning to this clone: Different DNA sequences within this sample yield the same CDR3. The chain joins TRBV29-1 to TRBJ1-1; D ambiguous. Looked up from germline, CDR1 is SQVTM and CDR2 is ANQGSEA. This CDR3 spans 13 amino acids. V gave up 1 base and J gave up 1 base, with 7 bases separating them. DNA of the CDR3: TGCAGCGTTGAAGTGGGTCAGAACACTGAAGCTTTCTTT. It yields the protein CSVEVGQNTEAFF.

The genes are TRBV29-1 and TRBJ2-5; D is unresolved. The CDR3 loop spans 13 amino acids. The V end lost 4 bases, the J end lost 3 bases, and 12 bases lay between the germline ends. The V gene's germline CDR1 is SQVTM and CDR2 ANQGSEA. In DNA form, the CDR3 reads TGCAGCGTTGGGAGACTTTTGGAAGAGACCCAGTACTTC. Its translation: CSVGRLLEETQYF.

This chain links TRBV6-1 with TRBJ2-7; D is ambiguous. The CDR3 totals 14 residues. Germline values: CDR1 MNHNS, CDR2 SASEGT. Trimming removed 8 bases from V and 3 bases from J, with 17 bases in between. CDR3 sequence reads: CASEDELHGYEQYF. CDR3 bases: TGTGCCAGCGAGGACGAACTTCACGGCTACGAGCAGTACTTC.

V and J are TRBV30 and TRBJ2-7, with 7 bases identical to TRBD2. V was pared by 3 bases and J by 5 bases, with 13 bases of the junction left unmatched. Germline V gene sequence: CDR1 GTSNPN, CDR2 SVGIG (reference sequence). The CDR3 totals 15 residues. Here the CDR3 reads CAWSPISGTTDEQYF. CDR3 nucleotides: TGTGCCTGGAGCCCTATTTCCGGGACTACCGACGAGCAGTACTTC.

This clone was counted a single time. The chain combines TRBV5-1 with TRBJ2-2, with unresolved D. This CDR3 comprises 13 residues. Germline-derived CDR1 and CDR2 are SGHRS and YFSETQ. V lost 3 bases and J lost 7, with 10 bases in between. The DNA of the CDR3 is TGCGCCAGCAGCTATACTTCGAGCGGGGAGCTGTTTTTT. Its protein is CASSYTSSGELFF. Complete variable domain (other parts from reference TRBV5-1 and TRBJ2-2): KAGVTQTPRYLIKTRGQQVTLSCSPISGHRSVSWYQQTPGQGLQFLFEYFSETQRNKGNFPGRFSGRQFSNSRSEMNVSTLELGDSALYLCASSYTSSGELFFGEGSRLTVL.

This clone has more than one count but fewer than ten. The gene calls are TRBV10-3 and TRBJ1-2; D is perhaps TRBD1 (6 bases). CDR3 length equals 12 residues. The V gene lost 8 bases and the J gene lost 2 bases, with 9 bases spanning the gap. Germline values: CDR1 ENHRY, CDR2 SYGVKD. CDR3: CAIQQGNYGYTF. CDR3 in DNA: TGTGCCATCCAACAGGGCAACTATGGCTACACCTTC.

J is TRBJ2-1 and V is TRBV5-4, with D maybe TRBD2 (5 bases). Germline V gene sequence: CDR1 SGHNT, CDR2 YYREEE (reference sequence). Trimming pared 4 bases from V and 6 bases from J, leaving 20 bases between. This CDR3 region has 16 residues. DNA for the CDR3: TGTGCCAGCAGCCAGTCGGGCGGCGCCGCGGGCAATGAGCAGTTCTTC. This gives the protein CASSQSGGAAGNEQFF. The full variable domain, its missing parts supplied by reference TRBV5-4 and TRBJ2-1, is ETGVTQSPTHLIKTRGQQVTLRCSSQSGHNTVSWYQQALGQGPQFIFQYYREEENGRGNFPPRFSGLQFPNYSSELNVNALELDDSALYLCASSQSGGAAGNEQFFGPGTRLTVL.

This clone was picked up many times. J is TRBJ2-5 and V is TRBV10-3, with D possibly matching TRBD2 (6 bases). The CDR3 covers 14 residues. Per the germline V gene, CDR1 is ENHRY and CDR2 is SYGVKD. The V gene lost 6 bases and the J gene lost 5 bases, with 16 bases spanning the gap. The CDR3 nucleotides are TGTGCCATCAGGGGGACTCAGGTGACGGAGACCCAGTACTTC. It translates to CAIRGTQVTETQYF.

The chain carries TRBV4-3 and TRBJ1-5; TRBD1 is a possible D gene (5 bases). The V gene lost 0 bases and the J gene lost 4 bases, with 13 bases spanning the gap. This CDR3 region has 16 residues. Germline-derived CDR1 and CDR2 are LGHNA and YSLEER. The CDR3 loop reads CASSQEAGGRNQPQHF. CDR3 sequence (DNA): TGCGCCAGCAGCCAAGAAGCCGGGGGAAGAAATCAGCCCCAGCATTTT.

This clone was seen a handful of times. The chain is built from TRBV29-1 and TRBJ2-6; D not resolved. Between the trimmed V and J ends, which lost 5 bases and 0 bases, there was a span of 14 bases. This CDR3 has 16 amino acids. From germline, CDR1 is SQVTM and CDR2 ANQGSEA. CDR3 DNA: TGCAGCGTTAGGGCCTACTCCTCCTCTGGGGCCAACGTCCTGACTTTC. Protein product: CSVRAYSSSGANVLTF.

This clone has just a few counts. The chain combines TRBV2 with TRBJ2-5, with D possibly being TRBD1 (6 bases). V gave up 10 bases and J gave up 2 bases, with 14 bases separating them. This CDR3 comprises 13 residues. Germline CDR1 SNHLY, CDR2 FYNNEI. The DNA for the CDR3 is TGTGCCACCGACAGGAACCGACAAGAGACCCAGTACTTC. It translates to CATDRNRQETQYF.